This T cell receptor beta chain was recovered during a study of shared clonotypes between healthy human individuals. For the study at large: A donor's plate count was three for CD4 naive and three for CD4 memory; CD8 naive had two and CD8 memory one.

The junction had 2 bases not matched to a gene; V was cut back by 4 bases and J by 2 bases. The CDR3 consists of 15 residues. The germline V gene has CDR1 SGHRS and CDR2 YFSETQ. Findings and limits, study-wide: Larger estimated richness was generally recorded for naive subsets relative to memory subsets.

This clone was seen a few times. Its antigen is undetermined. TCRdb's table, derived via immunoSEQ multiplex PCR, lists solely in-frame clones and lacks some. Among around 2.1 million clones listed, more than 90% were seen once. Sequenced sample: naive CD4+ T cells sorted from blood. Stated subset: CD45RA+ positively selected. The receptor comes from a man between 18 and 29 years old in good health. This chain uses TRBV5-1 with TRBJ2-2; 10 bases map to TRBD1. CDR3 nucleotides: TGCGCCAGCAGCGACAGGGGGCCCAACACCGGGGAGCTGTTTTTT. It codes for CASSDRGPNTGELFF. Full variable domain (missing parts from reference TRBV5-1 and TRBJ2-2): KAGVTQTPRYLIKTRGQQVTLSCSPISGHRSVSWYQQTPGQGLQFLFEYFSETQRNKGNFPGRFSGRQFSNSRSEMNVSTLELGDSALYLCASSDRGPNTGELFFGEGSRLTVL.